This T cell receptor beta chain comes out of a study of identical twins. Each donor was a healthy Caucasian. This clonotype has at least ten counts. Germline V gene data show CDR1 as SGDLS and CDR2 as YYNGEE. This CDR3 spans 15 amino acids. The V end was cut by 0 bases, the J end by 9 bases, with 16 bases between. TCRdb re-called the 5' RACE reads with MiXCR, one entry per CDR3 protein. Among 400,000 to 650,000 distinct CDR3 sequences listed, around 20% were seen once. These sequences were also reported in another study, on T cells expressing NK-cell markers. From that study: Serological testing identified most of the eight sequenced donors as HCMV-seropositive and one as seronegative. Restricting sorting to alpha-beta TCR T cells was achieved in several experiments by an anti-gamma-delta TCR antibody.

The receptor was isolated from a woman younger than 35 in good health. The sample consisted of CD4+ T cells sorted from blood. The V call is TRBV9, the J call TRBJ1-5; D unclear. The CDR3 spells CASSVAPEYGWPQHF. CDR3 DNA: TGTGCCAGCAGCGTAGCCCCGGAGTACGGTTGGCCCCAGCATTTT.